Sequencing of this T cell receptor beta chain was carried out in a study of human T cells and chemical hapten exposure. Study context: The sensitizing agent was 2% DPC, placed on 2 cm by 2 cm of upper inner arm skin.

Per the original methods: TCRs per sample had a median of approximately 96,000 and ranged from about 20,000 to 700,000. TCRdb reprocessed the RACE reads via MiXCR and lists one record per CDR3 protein. These V and J calls are TCRdb output, not the study's own analysis. The sample carries approximately 60,000 distinct CDR3 sequences, around 9.3% recorded once. This clonotype was recorded a few times. Per germline, CDR1 SGHDT and CDR2 YYEEEE. CDR3 size: 12 residues. With 0 bases clipped from V and 9 bases from J, the junction kept 2 bases outside the gene matches. Time point denoted: patch test 1, 2 weeks after DPC sensitization. The treatment was: therapeutic diphenylcyclopropenone sensitization with weekly scalp DPC.

The chain couples TRBV5-6 to TRBJ2-5; 7 bases agree with TRBD2. The source material was whole blood, sampled in connection with sensitization to the hapten diphenylcyclopropenone (DPC). This receptor was identified in a middle-aged woman with alopecia areata. Some clones in this sample may be carry-over from other donors' samples. The CDR3 here is CASSLARGAQYF. CDR3 sequence (DNA): TGTGCCAGCAGCTTGGCTCGGGGGGCCCAGTACTTC.